This T cell receptor beta chain stems from a study of neurological immune-mediated disorders. Findings and limits, study-wide: Falling below healthy controls, multiple sclerosis showed the least TCR clonal expansion, while HTLV-1-associated myelopathy showed the most. Phylogenetic grouping assigned the repertoires of 18 of 34 multiple sclerosis patients to a single related-CDR3 cluster, representing a possible signature. No CDR3 amino acid sequences recurred among expanded clones across subjects, suggesting private repertoires in all groups.

With 3 bases removed from V and 0 bases from J, the gap between germline ends came to 3 bases. CDR1 is MGHDK and CDR2 is SYGVNS in the germline V gene. This CDR3 contains 12 residues. Synthesis of cDNA used 5'RACE (with 10-nucleotide random UMIs). TCRdb fed the 5' RACE reads into MiXCR, producing one record per CDR3 protein. The data contain approximately 86,000 distinct CDR3 sequences, 2% to 3% of them singletons. This clonotype was detected many times. What it binds is unknown. Specimen: PBMCs. This chain uses TRBV25-1 with TRBJ2-7; no firm D call. The clonotype comes from a woman aged 25 to 45 with multiple sclerosis. The CDR3 sequence is CASSDHSYEQYF. CDR3 DNA sequence: TGTGCCAGCAGTGATCACTCCTACGAGCAGTACTTC.